One and the same sample provided the 25 T cell receptor beta chains below, sequenced in a study of identical twins. Using its own MiXCR run on the 5' RACE reads, TCRdb lists one record per CDR3 protein. The table includes some 600,000 distinct CDR3 sequences, under 8.5% detected once. This sample was shared with a second study, whose subject was yellow fever vaccine responses in identical twins.

The material sequenced was PBMCs. The receptors derive from a woman between 18 and 29 years old in good health.

This clonotype was picked up a small number of times. The chain employs TRBV28 and TRBJ2-4, with 8 bases fitting TRBD2. Germline CDR1 is MDHEN and CDR2 is SYDVKM. This CDR3 comprises 17 residues. V was clipped by 5 bases and J by 0 bases; unmatched bases: 9. The CDR3 sequence: CASSPHLAGGAKNIQYF. Here the CDR3 DNA reads TGTGCCAGCAGTCCCCATCTTGCGGGGGGAGCCAAAAACATTCAGTACTTC. Looking up the rest from reference TRBV28 and TRBJ2-4 gives the full variable domain: DVKVTQSSRYLVKRTGEKVFLECVQDMDHENMFWYRQDPGLGLRLIYFSYDVKMKEKGDIPEGYSVSREKKERFSLILESASTNQTSMYLCASSPHLAGGAKNIQYFGAGTRLSVL.

This clonotype was detected many times. The chain joins TRBV7-2 to TRBJ2-1; 10 positions agree with TRBD2. With V trimmed by 8 bases and J by 2 bases, 3 bases remained unmatched. The CDR3 contains 14 residues. CDR1 and CDR2 (germline): SGHTA, FQGNSA. The CDR3 loop is CASGLAGAYNEQFF. DNA for the CDR3: TGTGCCAGCGGTCTAGCGGGAGCCTACAATGAGCAGTTCTTC.

In its sample, this clonotype was seen a few times. The V call is TRBV5-1, the J call TRBJ2-6, with 10 positions matching TRBD2. Germline V CDR1 and CDR2: SGHRS, YFSETQ. J was trimmed by 4 bases and V by 4 bases; bases with no gene match: 20. The CDR3 has 21 amino acids. The chain's CDR3 is CASSPLLSGGAQHTGANVLTF. CDR3 in DNA: TGCGCCAGCAGCCCCCTACTCAGCGGGGGGGCCCAGCATACGGGGGCCAACGTCCTGACTTTC.

This clonotype has a count of ten or more. The chain joins TRBV4-1 to TRBJ1-4, with D possibly TRBD1 on 5 matching bases. This CDR3 is 17 amino acids long. V lost 5 bases to trimming and J lost 0 bases, with 16 bases between them. The germline CDR1 and CDR2 sequences are MGHRA and YSYEKL. CDR3 nucleotides: TGCGCCAGCAGCGGAGTGGGAGGGACCCCAACTAATGAAAAACTGTTTTTT. Amino acids: CASSGVGGTPTNEKLFF.

The chain joins TRBV29-1 to TRBJ2-5; D perhaps matches TRBD2 (6 bases). Germline CDR1 is SQVTM and CDR2 is ANQGSEA. V was clipped by 5 bases and J by 0 bases, with 16 bases between them. This CDR3 has 15 amino acids. The CDR3 here is CSVNNPWRDQETQYF. CDR3 nucleotides: TGCAGCGTTAATAACCCTTGGAGGGACCAAGAGACCCAGTACTTC.

This clonotype was seen only a few times. The J gene is TRBJ1-6, the V gene TRBV27, with a tentative D call TRBD1 (6 bases). CDR1 is MNHEY, CDR2 SMNVEV, per germline (reference sequence). The CDR3 loop spans 14 amino acids. With 7 bases removed from V and 6 bases from J, the gap between germline ends came to 13 bases. The DNA for the CDR3 is TGTGCCAGCAAGTACAGGGAGGCTAATTCACCCCTCCACTTT. Protein: CASKYREANSPLHF.

The chain recombines TRBV5-1 with TRBJ2-5; 9 nucleotides line up with TRBD2. The ends lost 0 bases at V and 5 bases at J; junction bases unmatched: 8. Per the germline V gene, CDR1 is SGHRS and CDR2 is YFSETQ. The CDR3 runs 16 residues. For the CDR3, the DNA is TGCGCCAGCAGCTTGGGACTAGCGGCGAATTGGGAGACCCAGTACTTC. Residues: CASSLGLAANWETQYF.

This clonotype was counted only a few times. J is TRBJ1-2 and V is TRBV7-6; 11 bases are shared with TRBD1. Germline values: CDR1 SGHVS, CDR2 FNYEAQ. The CDR3 runs to 15 residues. The V gene end was trimmed by 5 bases and the J gene end by 8 bases; junction bases not matched to a gene: 10. For the CDR3, the DNA is TGTGCCAGCAGCCGACAGGGACAGGGGGTTGACGGCTACACCTTC. As protein: CASSRQGQGVDGYTF.

The sample holds a few counts of this clonotype. The chain uses TRBV5-1 and TRBJ2-5, with 7 nucleotides matching TRBD2. The germline V gene encodes CDR1 SGHRS and CDR2 YFSETQ. This CDR3 has 14 amino acids. Trimming cost V 6 bases and J 7 bases; bases outside gene matches: 12. The CDR3 sequence: CASTQTSPGVTQYF. DNA for the CDR3: TGCGCCAGCACCCAGACTAGCCCTGGGGTGACCCAGTACTTC.

V usage is TRBV28 and J usage is TRBJ2-1; TRBD1 aligns across 8 bases. This CDR3 has 17 amino acids. Germline assignment: CDR1 MDHEN and CDR2 SYDVKM. Trimming cost V 4 bases and J 7 bases; bases outside gene matches: 15. CDR3 nucleotides: TGTGCCAGCAGTTCCCCTATGACAGGGGAGGTGTGGAATGAGCAGTTCTTC. This encodes CASSSPMTGEVWNEQFF.

The chain carries TRBV18 and TRBJ1-1; 7 bases align to TRBD1. The CDR3 covers 17 residues. Looked up from germline, CDR1 is KGHSH and CDR2 is LQKENI. Trimming at V came to 6 bases and at J to 0 bases, leaving 13 bases not matched to a gene. The CDR3 loop reads CASSLGTASYLNTEAFF. The CDR3 DNA reads TGTGCCAGCTCCCTCGGGACAGCGAGCTATTTGAACACTGAAGCTTTCTTT.

This chain connects TRBV5-1 to TRBJ2-5; D possibly matches TRBD1 or TRBD2 (5 bases each). The CDR3 runs 12 residues. Germline CDR1 and CDR2: SGHRS and YFSETQ. V was pared by 6 bases and J by 6 bases, with 12 bases between. CDR3 protein: CASTGDLKTQYF. The CDR3, as DNA: TGCGCCAGCACTGGGGACCTAAAGACCCAGTACTTC. Combining the CDR3 with reference TRBV5-1 and TRBJ2-5 gives the whole variable domain KAGVTQTPRYLIKTRGQQVTLSCSPISGHRSVSWYQQTPGQGLQFLFEYFSETQRNKGNFPGRFSGRQFSNSRSEMNVSTLELGDSALYLCASTGDLKTQYFGPGTRLLVL.

This clonotype was counted many times. The V gene is TRBV3-1, the J gene TRBJ2-5; 8 bases agree with TRBD2. This CDR3 region has 15 residues. Germline V gene lookup returns CDR1 LGHDT and CDR2 YNNKEL (reference sequence). The V gene end was trimmed by 7 bases and the J gene end by 4 bases; junction bases not matched to a gene: 11. CDR3 bases: TGTGCCAGCACCTCCCGGGGGGGCAAGGGAGAGACCCAGTACTTC. It specifies CASTSRGGKGETQYF.

V gene TRBV6-1 combines with J gene TRBJ2-2; 7 bases map to TRBD1. CDR3 length: 15 amino acids. Trimming removed 5 bases from V and 7 bases from J; junction bases left unmatched: 10. CDR1 and CDR2 from the germline V gene are MNHNS and SASEGT. In DNA form, the CDR3 reads TGTGCCAGCAGTCCCAACGGATGGGACAGCGGGGAGCTGTTTTTT. Translated: CASSPNGWDSGELFF.

The J gene is TRBJ2-1, the V gene TRBV20-1; TRBD2 agrees at 11 bases. The V gene end was trimmed by 3 bases and the J gene end by 10 bases; junction bases not matched to a gene: 5. This CDR3 contains 13 residues. In germline, CDR1 is DFQATT, CDR2 SNEGSKA (reference sequence). CDR3 nucleotides: TGCAGTGCTAGGGCTAGCGGGGGGAAAGAGCAGTTCTTC. Its translation: CSARASGGKEQFF.

This clonotype was counted ten times or more. This chain joins TRBV12-3 or TRBV12-4 and TRBJ2-1, with D possibly being TRBD2 (6 bases). V was clipped by 2 bases and J by 8 bases, with 16 bases between them. The CDR3 sequence is 15 residues long. The CDR3 DNA follows: TGTGCCAGCAGTTTAATCCCGACTAGTGGCCATGAGCAGTTCTTC. Protein product: CASSLIPTSGHEQFF.

There are a few counts of this clonotype. V gene TRBV3-1 combines with J gene TRBJ2-3; D possibly uses TRBD1 or TRBD2 (5 bases each). CDR3 length: 14 amino acids. Germline V lookup: CDR1 LGHDT, CDR2 YNNKEL (reference sequence). Trimming left V 0 bases short and J 8 bases short, with 12 bases between. CDR3 bases: TGTGCCAGCAGCCAAGAGAGAAAGAGGGGTACGCAGTATTTT. This sequence encodes CASSQERKRGTQYF.

Many counts were recorded for this clonotype. The genes are TRBV7-8 and TRBJ1-1; D is uncertain. Trimming left V 5 bases short and J 0 bases short, with 10 bases between. The CDR3 has 14 residues. Per the germline V gene, CDR1 is SGHVS and CDR2 is FQNEAQ. CDR3 nucleotide sequence: TGTGCCAGCAGCCCATCTGCCGTGAACACTGAAGCTTTCTTT. Translated: CASSPSAVNTEAFF.

The rearrangement links TRBV7-9 to TRBJ2-3; D might be TRBD1 (6 bases). This CDR3 has 16 amino acids. Germline V gene data show CDR1 as SEHNR and CDR2 as FQNEAQ (reference sequence). V was clipped by 5 bases and J by 2 bases, with 17 bases between them. The CDR3 is CASSPLQGSVTDTQYF. The CDR3 nucleotides read TGTGCCAGCAGCCCACTACAGGGATCGGTCACAGATACGCAGTATTTT.

The chain joins TRBV5-6 to TRBJ2-1; the D gene could be TRBD1 or TRBD2 (5 bases each). Between the trimmed V and J ends, which lost 3 bases and 8 bases, there was a span of 12 bases. The CDR3 is 13 amino acids. Germline V gives CDR1 SGHDT, CDR2 YYEEEE. The DNA for the CDR3 is TGTGCCAGCAGCTGGGACCGCCGGGATGAGCAGTTCTTC. Amino acid sequence: CASSWDRRDEQFF. The full variable domain, rest sourced from reference TRBV5-6 and TRBJ2-1, is DAGVTQSPTHLIKTRGQQVTLRCSPKSGHDTVSWYQQALGQGPQFIFQYYEEEERQRGNFPDRFSGHQFPNYSSELNVNALLLGDSALYLCASSWDRRDEQFFGPGTRLTVL.

Only a few counts were recorded for this clonotype. This sequence joins TRBV20-1 and TRBJ2-7, with 7 bases that match TRBD2. The V gene's germline CDR1 is DFQATT and CDR2 SNEGSKA (reference sequence). The CDR3 extends over 12 amino acids. The V segment lost 4 bases and the J segment 1 base; nucleotides outside the gene matches: 1. This CDR3 reads CSATLASYEQYF. In DNA, the CDR3 is TGCAGTGCTACACTAGCGTCCTACGAGCAGTACTTC.

The genes are TRBV20-1 and TRBJ2-1, with 9 positions matching TRBD2. Per the germline V gene, CDR1 is DFQATT and CDR2 is SNEGSKA (reference sequence). J gave up 0 bases and V 3 bases, and 3 bases lay outside the gene matches. This CDR3 region has 15 residues. CDR3 sequence reads: CSASGTSSSYNEQFF. The CDR3 DNA sequence: TGCAGTGCTAGCGGGACTAGCAGCTCCTACAATGAGCAGTTCTTC.

This clonotype was picked up a small number of times. V and J are TRBV7-9 and TRBJ2-5, with TRBD1 identical over 8 bases. Losses at the gene ends were 3 bases for V and 5 bases for J; bases not matched to a gene: 5. Germline CDR1 reads SEHNR; CDR2 reads FQNEAQ (reference sequence). This CDR3 region has 14 residues. The CDR3 here is CASSFTGDRETQYF. The CDR3 DNA follows: TGTGCCAGCAGCTTTACAGGGGACAGGGAGACCCAGTACTTC.

The rearrangement joins TRBV12-3 or TRBV12-4 to TRBJ1-6, with TRBD1 as a possible D gene (5 bases). This CDR3 spans 15 amino acids. V lost 6 bases to trimming and J lost 9 bases, with 18 bases between them. The CDR3 sequence: CASSPEGTISSPLHF. The CDR3, as DNA: TGTGCCAGCAGCCCCGAAGGGACTATAAGTTCACCCCTCCACTTT.

Written as DNA, the CDR3 is TGTGCCAGCAGTTTAAGGGTACAATACGAGCAGTACTTC. Protein sequence: CASSLRVQYEQYF. The chain carries TRBV27 and TRBJ2-7; D is uncertain. CDR3 length: 13 residues. Germline CDR1 reads MNHEY; CDR2 reads SMNVEV (reference sequence). Trimming cost V 2 bases and J 4 bases, with 9 bases left between them.